This TCR beta chain was obtained from a study of blood T cell repertoires in COVID-19. Across the study: Sites in the United States, Italy and Spain provided acute and convalescent COVID-19 samples.

Using immunoSEQ multiplex PCR, the repertoire was profiled, and TCRdb retains in-frame clones only, with some absent. The sample lists about 77,000 clones, around 88% seen once, with 6% to 7.5% in the top ten. Germline assignment: CDR1 SGHRS and CDR2 YFSETQ. This CDR3 has 15 amino acids. V was pared by 4 bases and J by 3 bases, with 6 bases of the junction left unmatched. The V gene is TRBV5-1, the J gene TRBJ2-7, with 11 bases lining up with TRBD2. The receptor's source is a woman aged 80 or over with acute or convalescent COVID-19. The sample was peripheral blood. In DNA, the CDR3 is TGCGCCAGCAGCCCGACCGGGACTAGCGGCTACGAGCAGTACTTC. It translates to CASSPTGTSGYEQYF.